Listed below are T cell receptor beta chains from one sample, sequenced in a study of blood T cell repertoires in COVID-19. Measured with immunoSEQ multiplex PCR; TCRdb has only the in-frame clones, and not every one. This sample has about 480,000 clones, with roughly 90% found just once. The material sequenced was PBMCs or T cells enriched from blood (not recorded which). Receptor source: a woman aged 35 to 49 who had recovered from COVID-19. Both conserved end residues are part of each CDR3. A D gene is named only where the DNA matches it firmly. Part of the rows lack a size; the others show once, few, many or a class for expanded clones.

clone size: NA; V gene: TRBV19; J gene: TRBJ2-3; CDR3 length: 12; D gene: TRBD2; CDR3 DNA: TGTGCCACCCGGACTAGCGGGATTACGCAGTATTTT; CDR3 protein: CATRTSGITQYF
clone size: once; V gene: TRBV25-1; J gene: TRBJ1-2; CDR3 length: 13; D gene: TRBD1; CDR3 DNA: TGTGCCACCAAAGCGACAGGGAACTATGGCTACACCTTC; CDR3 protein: CATKATGNYGYTF
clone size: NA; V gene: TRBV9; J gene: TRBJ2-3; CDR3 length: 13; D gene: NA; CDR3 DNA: TGTGCCAGCAGCGTCGGAGTTAAAGATACGCAGTATTTT; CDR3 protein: CASSVGVKDTQYF
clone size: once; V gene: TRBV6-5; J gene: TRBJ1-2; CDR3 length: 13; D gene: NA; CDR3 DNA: TGTGCCAGCCGGGTAGGGAGTATCTATGGCTACACCTTC; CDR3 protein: CASRVGSIYGYTF
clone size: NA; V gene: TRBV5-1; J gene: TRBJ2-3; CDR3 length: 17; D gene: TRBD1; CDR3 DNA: TGCGCCAGCAGCAGTGAACAGGGGTATGGGGAAAAAGATACGCAGTATTTT; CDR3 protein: CASSSEQGYGEKDTQYF
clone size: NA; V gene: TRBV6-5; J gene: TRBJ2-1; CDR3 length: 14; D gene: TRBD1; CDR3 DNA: TGTGCCAGCAAGTCAGGACAGGGGTCCAATGAGCAGTTCTTC; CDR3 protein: CASKSGQGSNEQFF
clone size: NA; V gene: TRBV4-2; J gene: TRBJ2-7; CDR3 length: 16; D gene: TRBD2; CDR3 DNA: TGTGCCAGCAGCCAAGTTACGGGACTAGCGTCCTACGAGCAGTACTTC; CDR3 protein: CASSQVTGLASYEQYF
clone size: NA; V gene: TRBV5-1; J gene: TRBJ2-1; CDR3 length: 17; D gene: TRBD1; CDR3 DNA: TGCGCCAGCAGCCCCCAAATTCCGGGACAGGGTTTCAATGAGCAGTTCTTC; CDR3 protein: CASSPQIPGQGFNEQFF
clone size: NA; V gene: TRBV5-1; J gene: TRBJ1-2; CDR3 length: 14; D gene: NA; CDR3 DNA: TGCGCCAGCAGCTCGCCTCCTTTCAGGGATGGCTACACCTTC; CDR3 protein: CASSSPPFRDGYTF
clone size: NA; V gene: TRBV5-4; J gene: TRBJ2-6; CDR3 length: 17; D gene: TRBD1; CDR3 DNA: TGTGCCAGCAGCCCTCGACAGGGGGCTGTTGGGGCCAACGTCCTGACTTTC; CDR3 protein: CASSPRQGAVGANVLTF
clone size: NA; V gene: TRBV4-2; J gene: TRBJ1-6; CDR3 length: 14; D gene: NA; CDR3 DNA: TGTGCCAGCAGCGAAGGATGGGAGGATTCACCCCTCCACTTT; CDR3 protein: CASSEGWEDSPLHF
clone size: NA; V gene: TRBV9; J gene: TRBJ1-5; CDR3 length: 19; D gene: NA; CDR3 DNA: TGTGCCAGCAGCGTAGAGAGGGAGGCGAGGGCTGGGAGCAATCAGCCCCAGCATTTT; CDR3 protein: CASSVEREARAGSNQPQHF
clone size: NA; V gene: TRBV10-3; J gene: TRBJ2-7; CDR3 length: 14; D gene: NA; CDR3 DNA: TGTGCCATCAGTGAGAGGGGGATCGGCTACGAGCAGTACTTC; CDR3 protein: CAISERGIGYEQYF
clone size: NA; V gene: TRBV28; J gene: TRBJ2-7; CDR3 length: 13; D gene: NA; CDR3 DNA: TGTGCCAGCAGTTTTCGTCCCTACTACGAGCAGTACTTC; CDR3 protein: CASSFRPYYEQYF
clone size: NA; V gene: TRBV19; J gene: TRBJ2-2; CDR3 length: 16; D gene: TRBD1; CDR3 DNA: TGTGCCAGTACCGGCCCGGGACAGGGTTTCACCGGGGAGCTGTTTTTT; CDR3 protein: CASTGPGQGFTGELFF
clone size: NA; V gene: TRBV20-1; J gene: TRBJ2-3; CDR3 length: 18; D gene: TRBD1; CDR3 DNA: TGCAGTGCTAGTCCGGCAGGGGGCGCCTGGTTTTTGGCAGATACGCAGTATTTT; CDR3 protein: CSASPAGGAWFLADTQYF
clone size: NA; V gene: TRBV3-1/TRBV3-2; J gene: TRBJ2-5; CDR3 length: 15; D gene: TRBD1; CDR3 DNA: TGTGCCAGCAGCCACAGACAGGGCCGGTCAGAGACCCAGTACTTC; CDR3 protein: CASSHRQGRSETQYF
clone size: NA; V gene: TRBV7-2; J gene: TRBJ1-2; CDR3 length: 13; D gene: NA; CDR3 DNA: TGTGCCAGCAGCTTAGTCCAGGGGCGTGGCTACACCTTC; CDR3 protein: CASSLVQGRGYTF
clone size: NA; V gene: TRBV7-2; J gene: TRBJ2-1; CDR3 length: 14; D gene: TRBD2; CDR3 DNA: TGTGCCAGCAGCCTCGGGAGGGGAGCAGGTGAGCAGTTCTTC; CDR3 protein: CASSLGRGAGEQFF
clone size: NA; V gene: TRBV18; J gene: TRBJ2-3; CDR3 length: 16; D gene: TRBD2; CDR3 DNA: TGTGCCAGCTCACCAGAGTCTAGCGGTAACACAGATACGCAGTATTTT; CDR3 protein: CASSPESSGNTDTQYF
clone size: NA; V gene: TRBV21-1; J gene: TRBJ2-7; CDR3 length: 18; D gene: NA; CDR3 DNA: TGTGCCAGCAGCAAAGATCAGGGCGACGGGGGCAGGGGGTACGAGCAGTACTTC; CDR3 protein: CASSKDQGDGGRGYEQYF
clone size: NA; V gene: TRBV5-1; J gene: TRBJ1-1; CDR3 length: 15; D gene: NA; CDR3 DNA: TGCGCCAGCAGCCGCCTGGATGGGGCGGGGACTGAAGCTTTCTTT; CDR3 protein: CASSRLDGAGTEAFF
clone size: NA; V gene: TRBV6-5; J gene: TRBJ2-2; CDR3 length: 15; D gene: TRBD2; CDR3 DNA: TGTGCCAGCAGTCGGGGGGGATCGGGCACCGGGGAGCTGTTTTTT; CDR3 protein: CASSRGGSGTGELFF
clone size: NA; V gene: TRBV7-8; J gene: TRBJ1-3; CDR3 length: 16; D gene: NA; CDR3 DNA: TGTGCCAGCAGCTTGGAGCAGGGTCTAGCTGGAAACACCATATATTTT; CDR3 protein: CASSLEQGLAGNTIYF
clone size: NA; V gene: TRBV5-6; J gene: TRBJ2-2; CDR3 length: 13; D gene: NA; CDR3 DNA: TGTGCCAGCAGTGTCAGACATCACCGGGAGCTGTTTTTT; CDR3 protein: CASSVRHHRELFF
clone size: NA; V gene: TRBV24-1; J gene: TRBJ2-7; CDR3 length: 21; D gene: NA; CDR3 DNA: TGTGCCACCAGTGATTTTGTAGCGATGACCATTTTCCGGGAGAGAGCCTACGAGCAGTACTTC; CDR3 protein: CATSDFVAMTIFRERAYEQYF
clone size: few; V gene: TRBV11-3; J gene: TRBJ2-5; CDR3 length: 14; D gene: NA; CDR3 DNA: TGTGCCAGCAGCTATCTCGGGAGTCGAGAGACCCAGTACTTC; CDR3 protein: CASSYLGSRETQYF
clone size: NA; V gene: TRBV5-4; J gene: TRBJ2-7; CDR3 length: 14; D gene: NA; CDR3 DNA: TGTGCCAGCAGACCAGACAGGAACGCCTACGAGCAGTACTTC; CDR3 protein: CASRPDRNAYEQYF
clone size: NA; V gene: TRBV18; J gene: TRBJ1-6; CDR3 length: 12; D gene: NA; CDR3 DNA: TGTGCCAGCTCACCGATCGAGGAGGCCCTCCACTTT; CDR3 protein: CASSPIEEALHF
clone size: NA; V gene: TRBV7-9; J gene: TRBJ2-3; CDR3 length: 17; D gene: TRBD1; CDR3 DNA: TGTGCCAGCAGCTTAGGATCGGAGGGGGACAGGACAGATACGCAGTATTTT; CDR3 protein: CASSLGSEGDRTDTQYF
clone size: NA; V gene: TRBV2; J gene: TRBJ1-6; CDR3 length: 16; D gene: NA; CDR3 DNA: TGTGCCAGCAGTGAGCTAAGTCAGGCCTATTCTTCACCCCTCCACTTT; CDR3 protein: CASSELSQAYSSPLHF
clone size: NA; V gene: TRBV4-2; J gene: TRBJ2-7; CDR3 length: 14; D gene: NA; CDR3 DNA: TGTGCCAGCAGCCAAGCGACTAGTCGGGGCGAGCAGTACTTC; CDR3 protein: CASSQATSRGEQYF
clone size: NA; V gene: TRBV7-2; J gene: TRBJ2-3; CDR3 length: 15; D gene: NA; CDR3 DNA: TGTGCCAGCAGCTCGCCTCCTCTAGGGGCAGATACGCAGTATTTT; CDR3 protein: CASSSPPLGADTQYF
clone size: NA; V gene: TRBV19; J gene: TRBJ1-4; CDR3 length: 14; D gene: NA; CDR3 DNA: TGTGCCAGTAGTATCTCTATGGCTAATGAAAAACTGTTTTTT; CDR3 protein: CASSISMANEKLFF
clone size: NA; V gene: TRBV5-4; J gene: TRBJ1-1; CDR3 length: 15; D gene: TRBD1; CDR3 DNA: TGTGCCAGCAGCCCAAAGACGGGACAGGGGCTTGAAGCTTTCTTT; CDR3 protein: CASSPKTGQGLEAFF
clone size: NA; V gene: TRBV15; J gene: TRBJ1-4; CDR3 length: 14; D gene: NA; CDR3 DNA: TGTGCCACCAGCCACTCCGGACAGAGTGAAAAACTGTTTTTT; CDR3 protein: CATSHSGQSEKLFF
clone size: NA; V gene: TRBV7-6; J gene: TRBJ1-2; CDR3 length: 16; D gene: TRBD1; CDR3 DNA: TGTGCCAGCAGCTTAGACCCCCGGCCCAGGGGGCAAGGCTACACCTTC; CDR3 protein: CASSLDPRPRGQGYTF
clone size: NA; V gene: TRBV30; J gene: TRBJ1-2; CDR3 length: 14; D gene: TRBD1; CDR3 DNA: TGTGCCTGGAGTGTCCCCCCAGGGGGCGATGGCTACACCTTC; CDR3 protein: CAWSVPPGGDGYTF
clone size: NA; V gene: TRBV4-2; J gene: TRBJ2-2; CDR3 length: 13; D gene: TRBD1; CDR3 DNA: TGTGCCAGCAGCCCTGGGGACAGGGTGAAGCTGTTTTTT; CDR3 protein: CASSPGDRVKLFF
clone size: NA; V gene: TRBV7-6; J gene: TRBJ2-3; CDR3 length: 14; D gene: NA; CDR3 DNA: TGTGCCAGCAGCTCTAAGTGGGGGGCAGATACGCAGTATTTT; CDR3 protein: CASSSKWGADTQYF
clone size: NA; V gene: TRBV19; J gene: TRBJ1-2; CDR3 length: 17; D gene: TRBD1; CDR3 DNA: TGTGCCAGTAGTCAAGGTGTATCCAGGGGGGATATCTATGGCTACACCTTC; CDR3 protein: CASSQGVSRGDIYGYTF